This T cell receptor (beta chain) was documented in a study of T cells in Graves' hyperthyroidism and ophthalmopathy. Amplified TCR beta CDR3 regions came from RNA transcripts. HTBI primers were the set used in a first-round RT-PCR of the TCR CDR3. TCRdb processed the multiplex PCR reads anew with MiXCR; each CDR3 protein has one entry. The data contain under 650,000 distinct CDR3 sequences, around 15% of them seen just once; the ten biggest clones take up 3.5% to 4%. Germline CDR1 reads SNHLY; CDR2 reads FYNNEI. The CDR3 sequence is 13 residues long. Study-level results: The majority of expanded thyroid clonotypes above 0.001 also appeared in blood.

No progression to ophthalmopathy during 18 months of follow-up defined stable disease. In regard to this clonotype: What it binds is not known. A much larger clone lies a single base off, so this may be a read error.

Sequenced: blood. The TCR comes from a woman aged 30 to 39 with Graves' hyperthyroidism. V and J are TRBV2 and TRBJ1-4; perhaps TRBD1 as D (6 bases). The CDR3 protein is CATGGGELEKPFF. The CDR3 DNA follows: TGTGCCACCGGAGGGGGGGAACTTGAAAAACCGTTTTTT.